This TCR beta chain was observed in a study of blood T cell repertoires in COVID-19. Losses at the gene ends were 3 bases for V and 8 bases for J; bases not matched to a gene: 4. CDR3 length equals 13 residues. Germline-derived CDR1 and CDR2 are KGHSH and LQKENI. Method: immunoSEQ multiplex PCR; TCRdb's copy keeps in-frame clones and lacks some. The sample holds some 39,000 clones; approximately 85% are singletons and the top ten take 4% to 5%. The chain couples TRBV18 to TRBJ2-1; 7 nucleotides agree with TRBD1. The TCR sequence derives from a man aged 55 to 70 with acute or convalescent COVID-19. The sequencing input was peripheral blood. CDR3 residues: CASSPRQGDEQFF. CDR3 coding DNA: TGTGCCAGCTCACCCAGACAGGGCGATGAGCAGTTCTTC.